Below, 6 T cell receptor beta chains from the same sample are listed, as sequenced in a study of response to subunit inactivated influenza vaccine. TCRdb re-called the RT-PCR reads through MiXCR, storing one row per CDR3 protein. The top ten clones hold roughly 10% of a sample with more than 700,000 distinct CDR3 sequences, about 20% of them seen once. Sequenced here: PBMCs from blood, sampled 5 days after vaccination. The receptors here all came from a man between 45 and 60 years old who received an inactivated influenza vaccine.

In this sample, this clonotype turned up a few times. The chain couples TRBV5-1 to TRBJ2-3, with D uncertain. Germline-derived CDR1 and CDR2 are SGHRS and YFSETQ. Deletions cut 4 bases from V and 2 bases from J, with 11 bases between. The CDR3 is 14 amino acids. CDR3 nucleotide sequence: TGCGCCAGCAGCCCCCAGTACGACACAGATACGCAGTATTTT. Its translation is CASSPQYDTDTQYF.

The rearrangement joins TRBV5-1 to TRBJ2-3; no clear D. This CDR3 has 15 residues. The germline V gene has CDR1 SGHRS and CDR2 YFSETQ. Trimming pared 0 bases from V and 1 base from J, leaving 9 bases between. CDR3 DNA: TGCGCCAGCAGCTTGGAGGACCTCCGCACAGATACGCAGTATTTT. Translated, it gives CASSLEDLRTDTQYF.

This clonotype was recorded at least ten times. The chain joins TRBV24-1 to TRBJ2-7; the match to TRBD2 covers 8 bases. Germline V gene lookup returns CDR1 KGHDR and CDR2 SFDVKD. J gave up 3 bases and V 6 bases, and 0 bases lay outside the gene matches. The CDR3 has 12 residues. The CDR3 region is CATSRGGYEQYF. The CDR3 DNA follows: TGTGCCACCAGTCGGGGGGGCTACGAGCAGTACTTC.

The chain carries TRBV5-6 and TRBJ1-1, with D tentatively TRBD1 (5 bases). CDR1 and CDR2 (germline): SGHDT, YYEEEE. V lost 4 bases and J 0 bases, leaving 13 bases between the germline ends. CDR3 length: 15 amino acids. The CDR3 sequence is CASSQDTTVNTEAFF. CDR3 bases: TGTGCCAGCAGCCAGGACACGACGGTGAACACTGAAGCTTTCTTT.

The chain links TRBV12-3 or TRBV12-4 to TRBJ2-1, with D tentatively TRBD1 (6 bases). This CDR3 contains 15 residues. Trimming cost V 5 bases and J 4 bases, with 15 bases left between them. The CDR3 nucleotides read TGTGCCAGCAGTCAAGACAGGATACTTTACAATGAGCAGTTCTTC. This encodes CASSQDRILYNEQFF.

This clonotype has just a few counts. V gene TRBV12-3 or TRBV12-4 combines with J gene TRBJ2-7, with 11 bases that match TRBD1. V dropped 2 bases and J dropped 5; count of bases not matched to a gene: 5. The CDR3 covers 15 residues. CDR3 DNA sequence: TGTGCCAGCAGTTTATGGGACAGGGGGGACCACGAGCAGTACTTC. This gives the protein CASSLWDRGDHEQYF.